These T cell receptor beta chains were read from a single sample in a study of blood T cell repertoires in COVID-19. The assay was immunoSEQ multiplex PCR, and TCRdb's table has in-frame clones only and misses some. The profile shows about 210,000 clones, about 91% of them singletons. Input material: peripheral blood. These receptors originate from a man aged 25-45 years with acute or convalescent COVID-19. Each CDR3 is given without its conserved first and last residue.

J	V	CDR3
TRBJ2-1	TRBV15	ATSRALAELYNEQF
TRBJ2-5	TRBV2	ASSAHLTGVWETQY
TRBJ1-1	TRBV28	ASSLLQGAEAF
TRBJ2-7	TRBV28	ASSPPRDPYEQY
TRBJ2-3	TRBV12-3/TRBV12-4	ASSFTITDTQY
TRBJ2-7	TRBV27	ASSLRRLGVGEQY
TRBJ2-1	TRBV3-1/TRBV3-2	ASSLLAGGPAFNEQF
TRBJ1-3	TRBV6-5	ASSYFPDRAGATIY
TRBJ2-5	TRBV11-2	ASSFGVGETQY
TRBJ2-1	TRBV11-2	ASSLPGAAYNEQF
TRBJ2-1	TRBV6-6	ASTIGGTARGDEQF
TRBJ2-3	TRBV6-1	ASSEARWTNWY
TRBJ1-4	TRBV30	AWSRQANEKLF
TRBJ2-7	TRBV5-1	ASSTWTSGSSYEQY
TRBJ1-2	TRBV28	ASRPPGQLTYGYT
TRBJ1-1	TRBV4-2	ASGHGTEAF
TRBJ2-2	TRBV11-1	ASSPGLGGELF
TRBJ1-3	TRBV30	AWSSNRNTIY
TRBJ1-6	TRBV2	ASSGDRGGSPLH
TRBJ1-5	TRBV19	ASSGMWGQNQPQH
TRBJ1-1	TRBV19	ASSYRQGAHTEAF
TRBJ1-5	TRBV19	ASTWGTAVNQPQH